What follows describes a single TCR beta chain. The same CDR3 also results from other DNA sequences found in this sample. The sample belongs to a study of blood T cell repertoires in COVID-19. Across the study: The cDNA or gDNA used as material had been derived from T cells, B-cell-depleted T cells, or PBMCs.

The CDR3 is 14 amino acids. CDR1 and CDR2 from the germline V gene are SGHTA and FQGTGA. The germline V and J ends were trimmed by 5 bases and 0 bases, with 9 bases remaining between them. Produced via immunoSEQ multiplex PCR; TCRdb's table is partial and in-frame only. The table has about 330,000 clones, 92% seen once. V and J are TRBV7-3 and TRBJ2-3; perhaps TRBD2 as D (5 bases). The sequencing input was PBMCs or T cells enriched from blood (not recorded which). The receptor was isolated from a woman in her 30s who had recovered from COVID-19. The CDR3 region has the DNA TGTGCCAGCAGCCCCAGCGGTAGCACAGATACGCAGTATTTT. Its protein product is CASSPSGSTDTQYF.